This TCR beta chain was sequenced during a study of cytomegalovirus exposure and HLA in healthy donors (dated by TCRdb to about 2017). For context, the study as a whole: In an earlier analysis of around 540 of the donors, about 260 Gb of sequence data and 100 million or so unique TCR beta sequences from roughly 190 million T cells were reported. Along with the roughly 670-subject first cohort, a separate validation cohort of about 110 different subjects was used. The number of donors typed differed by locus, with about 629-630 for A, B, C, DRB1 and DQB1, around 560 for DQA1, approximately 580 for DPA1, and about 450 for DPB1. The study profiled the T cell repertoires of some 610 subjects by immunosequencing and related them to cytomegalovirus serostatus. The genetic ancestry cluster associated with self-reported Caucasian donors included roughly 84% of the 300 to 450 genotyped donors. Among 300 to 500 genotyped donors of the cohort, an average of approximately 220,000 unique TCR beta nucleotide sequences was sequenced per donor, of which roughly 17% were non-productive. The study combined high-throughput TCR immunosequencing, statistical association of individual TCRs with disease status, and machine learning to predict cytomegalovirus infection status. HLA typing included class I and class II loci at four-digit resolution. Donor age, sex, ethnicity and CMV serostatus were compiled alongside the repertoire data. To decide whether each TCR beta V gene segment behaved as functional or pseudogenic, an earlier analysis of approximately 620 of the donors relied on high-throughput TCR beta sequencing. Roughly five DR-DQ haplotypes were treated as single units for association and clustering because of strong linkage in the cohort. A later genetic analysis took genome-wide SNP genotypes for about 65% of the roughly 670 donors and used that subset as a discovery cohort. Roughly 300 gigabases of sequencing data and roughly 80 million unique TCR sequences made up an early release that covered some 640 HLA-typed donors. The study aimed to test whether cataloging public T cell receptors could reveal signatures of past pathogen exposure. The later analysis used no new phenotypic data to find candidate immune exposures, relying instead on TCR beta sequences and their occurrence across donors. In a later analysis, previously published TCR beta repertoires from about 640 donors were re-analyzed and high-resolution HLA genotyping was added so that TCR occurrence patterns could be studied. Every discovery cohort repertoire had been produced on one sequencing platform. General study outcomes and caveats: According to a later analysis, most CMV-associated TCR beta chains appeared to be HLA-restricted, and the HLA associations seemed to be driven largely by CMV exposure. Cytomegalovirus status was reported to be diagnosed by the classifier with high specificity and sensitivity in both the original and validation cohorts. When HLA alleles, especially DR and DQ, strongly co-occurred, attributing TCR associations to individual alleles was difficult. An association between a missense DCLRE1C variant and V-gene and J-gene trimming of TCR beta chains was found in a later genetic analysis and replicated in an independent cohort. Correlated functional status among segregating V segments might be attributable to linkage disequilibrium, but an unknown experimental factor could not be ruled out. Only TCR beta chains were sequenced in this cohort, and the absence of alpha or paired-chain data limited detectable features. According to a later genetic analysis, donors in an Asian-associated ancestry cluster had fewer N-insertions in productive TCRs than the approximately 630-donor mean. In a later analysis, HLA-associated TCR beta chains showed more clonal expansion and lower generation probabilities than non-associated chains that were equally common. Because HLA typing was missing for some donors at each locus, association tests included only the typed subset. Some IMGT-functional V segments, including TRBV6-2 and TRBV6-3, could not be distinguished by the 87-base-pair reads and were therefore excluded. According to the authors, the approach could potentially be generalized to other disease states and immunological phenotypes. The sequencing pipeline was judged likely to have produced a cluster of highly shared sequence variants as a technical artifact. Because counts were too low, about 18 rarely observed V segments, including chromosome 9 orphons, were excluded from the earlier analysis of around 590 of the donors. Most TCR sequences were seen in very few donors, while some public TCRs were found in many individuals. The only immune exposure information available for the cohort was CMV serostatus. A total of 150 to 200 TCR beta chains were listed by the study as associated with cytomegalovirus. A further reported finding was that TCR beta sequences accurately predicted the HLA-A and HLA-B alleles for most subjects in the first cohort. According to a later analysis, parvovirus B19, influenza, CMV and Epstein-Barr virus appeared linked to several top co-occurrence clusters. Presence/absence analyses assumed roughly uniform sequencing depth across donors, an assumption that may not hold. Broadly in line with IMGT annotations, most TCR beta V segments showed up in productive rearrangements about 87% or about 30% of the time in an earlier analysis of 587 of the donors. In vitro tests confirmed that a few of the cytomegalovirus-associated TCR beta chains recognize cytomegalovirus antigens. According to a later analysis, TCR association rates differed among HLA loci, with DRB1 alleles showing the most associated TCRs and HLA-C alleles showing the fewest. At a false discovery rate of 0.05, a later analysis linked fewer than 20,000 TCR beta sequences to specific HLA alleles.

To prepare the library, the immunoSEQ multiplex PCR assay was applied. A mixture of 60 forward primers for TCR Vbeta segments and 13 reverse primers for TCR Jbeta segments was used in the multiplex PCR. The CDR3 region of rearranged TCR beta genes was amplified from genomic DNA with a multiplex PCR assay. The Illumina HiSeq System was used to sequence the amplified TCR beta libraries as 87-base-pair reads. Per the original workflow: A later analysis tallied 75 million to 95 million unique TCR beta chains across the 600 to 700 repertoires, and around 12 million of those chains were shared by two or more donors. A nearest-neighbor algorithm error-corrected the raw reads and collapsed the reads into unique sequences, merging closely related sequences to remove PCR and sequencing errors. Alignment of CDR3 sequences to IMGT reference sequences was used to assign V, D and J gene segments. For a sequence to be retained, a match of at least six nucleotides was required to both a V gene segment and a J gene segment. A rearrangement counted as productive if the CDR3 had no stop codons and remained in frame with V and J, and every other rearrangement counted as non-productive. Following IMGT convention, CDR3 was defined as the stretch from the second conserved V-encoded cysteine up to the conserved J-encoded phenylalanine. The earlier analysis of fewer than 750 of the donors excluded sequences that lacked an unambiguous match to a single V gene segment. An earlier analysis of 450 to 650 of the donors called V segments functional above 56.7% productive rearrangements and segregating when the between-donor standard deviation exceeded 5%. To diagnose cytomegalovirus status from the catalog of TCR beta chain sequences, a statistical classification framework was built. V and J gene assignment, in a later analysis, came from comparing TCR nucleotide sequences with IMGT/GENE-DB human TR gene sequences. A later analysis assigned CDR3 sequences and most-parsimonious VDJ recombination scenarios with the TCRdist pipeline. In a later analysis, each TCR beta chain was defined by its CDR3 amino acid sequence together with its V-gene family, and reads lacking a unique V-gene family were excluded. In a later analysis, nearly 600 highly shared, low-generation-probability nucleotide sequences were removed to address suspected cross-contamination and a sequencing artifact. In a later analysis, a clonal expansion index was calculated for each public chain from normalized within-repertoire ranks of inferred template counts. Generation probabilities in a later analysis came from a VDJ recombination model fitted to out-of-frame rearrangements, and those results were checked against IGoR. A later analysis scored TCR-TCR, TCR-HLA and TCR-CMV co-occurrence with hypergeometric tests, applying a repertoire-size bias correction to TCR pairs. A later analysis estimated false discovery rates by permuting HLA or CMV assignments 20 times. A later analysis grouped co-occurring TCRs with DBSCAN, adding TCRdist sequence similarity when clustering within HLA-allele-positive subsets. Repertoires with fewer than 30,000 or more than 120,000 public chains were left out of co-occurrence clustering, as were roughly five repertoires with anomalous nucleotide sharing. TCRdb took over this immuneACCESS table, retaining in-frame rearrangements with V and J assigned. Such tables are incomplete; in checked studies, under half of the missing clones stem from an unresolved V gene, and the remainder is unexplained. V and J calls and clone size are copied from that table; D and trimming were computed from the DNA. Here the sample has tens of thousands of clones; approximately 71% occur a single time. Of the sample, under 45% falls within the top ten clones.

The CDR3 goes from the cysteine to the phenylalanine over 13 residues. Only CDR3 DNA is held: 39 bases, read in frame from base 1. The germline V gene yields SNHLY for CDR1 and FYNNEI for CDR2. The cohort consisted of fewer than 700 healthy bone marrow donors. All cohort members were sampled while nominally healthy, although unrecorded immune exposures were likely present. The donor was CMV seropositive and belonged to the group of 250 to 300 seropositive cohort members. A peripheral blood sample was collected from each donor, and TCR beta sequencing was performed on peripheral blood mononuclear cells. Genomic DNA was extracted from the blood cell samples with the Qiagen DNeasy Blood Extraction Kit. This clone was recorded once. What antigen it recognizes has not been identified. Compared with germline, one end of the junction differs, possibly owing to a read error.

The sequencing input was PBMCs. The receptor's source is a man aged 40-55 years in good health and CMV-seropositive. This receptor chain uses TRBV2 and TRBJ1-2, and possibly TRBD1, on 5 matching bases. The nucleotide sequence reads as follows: TGTGTCAGCTGCTGGGGGGTAAGGGATGGCTACACCTTC. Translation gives CVSCWGVRDGYTF.